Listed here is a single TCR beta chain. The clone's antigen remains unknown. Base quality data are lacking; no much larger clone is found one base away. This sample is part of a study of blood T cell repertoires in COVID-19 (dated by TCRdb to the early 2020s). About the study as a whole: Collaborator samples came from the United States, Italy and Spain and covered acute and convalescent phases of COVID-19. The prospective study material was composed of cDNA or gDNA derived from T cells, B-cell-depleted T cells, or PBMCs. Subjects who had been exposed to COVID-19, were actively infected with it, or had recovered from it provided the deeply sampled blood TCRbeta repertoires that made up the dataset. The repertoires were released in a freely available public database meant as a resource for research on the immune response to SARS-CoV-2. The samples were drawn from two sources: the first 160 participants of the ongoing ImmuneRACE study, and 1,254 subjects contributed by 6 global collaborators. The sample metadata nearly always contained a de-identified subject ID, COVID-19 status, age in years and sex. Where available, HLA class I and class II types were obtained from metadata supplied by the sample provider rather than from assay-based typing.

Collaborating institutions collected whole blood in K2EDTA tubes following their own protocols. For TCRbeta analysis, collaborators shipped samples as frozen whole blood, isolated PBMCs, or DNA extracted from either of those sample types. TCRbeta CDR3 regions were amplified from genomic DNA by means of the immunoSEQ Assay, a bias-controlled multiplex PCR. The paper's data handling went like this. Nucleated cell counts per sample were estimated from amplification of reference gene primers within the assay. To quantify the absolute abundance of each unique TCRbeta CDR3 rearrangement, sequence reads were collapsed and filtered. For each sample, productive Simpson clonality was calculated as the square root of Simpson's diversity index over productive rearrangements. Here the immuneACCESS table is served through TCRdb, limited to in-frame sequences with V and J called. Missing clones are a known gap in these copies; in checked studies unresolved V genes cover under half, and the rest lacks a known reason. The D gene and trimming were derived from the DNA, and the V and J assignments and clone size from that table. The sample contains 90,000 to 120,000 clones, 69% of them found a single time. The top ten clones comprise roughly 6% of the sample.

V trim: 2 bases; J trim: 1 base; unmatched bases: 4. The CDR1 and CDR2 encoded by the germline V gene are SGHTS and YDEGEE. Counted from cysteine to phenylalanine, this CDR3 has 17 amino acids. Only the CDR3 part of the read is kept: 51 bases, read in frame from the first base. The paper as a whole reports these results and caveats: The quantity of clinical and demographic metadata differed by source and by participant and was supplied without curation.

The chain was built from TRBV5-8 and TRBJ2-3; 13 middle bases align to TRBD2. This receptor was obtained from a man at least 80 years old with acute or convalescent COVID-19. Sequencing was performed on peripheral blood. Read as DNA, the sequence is TGTGCCAGCAGCTTAGGACTAGCGGGAGTTGGCACAGATACGCAGTATTTT. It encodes CASSLGLAGVGTDTQYF.